This T cell receptor beta chain was retrieved from a study of cytomegalovirus exposure and HLA in healthy donors. About the research overall: It was reported in a later analysis that the 90 to 150 validation repertoires used the same platform as the approximately 690 first-cohort repertoires. Study-level results: TCR beta chains numbering 164 were designated cytomegalovirus-associated. CMV antigen specificity of three CMV-associated chains was confirmed in vitro.

A remark on this clone: Its cognate antigen is unknown.

Using immunoSEQ multiplex PCR, the repertoire was profiled, and TCRdb retains in-frame clones only, with some absent. The sample records 190,000 or so clones, 84% being singletons. Sequenced: PBMCs. The source is a young woman in good health and CMV-seropositive.

This CDR3 reads CASSPLAGGGTEAFF. The CDR3 DNA is TGCGCCAGCAGTCCACTAGCAGGGGGAGGCACTGAAGCTTTCTTT. The chain employs TRBV5-1 and TRBJ1-1; TRBD1 agrees at 7 bases. V was clipped by 5 bases and J by 4 bases; unmatched bases: 11. The length of the CDR3 is 15 residues. Germline values: CDR1 SGHRS, CDR2 YFSETQ.